The next 20 T cell receptor beta chains were all read from a single sample in a study of T cell repertoires in cytomegalovirus infection. TCRdb re-called the reads through MiXCR, storing one row per CDR3 protein. The table has roughly 600,000 distinct CDR3 sequences, 20% to 25% seen once. The sample was CD8+ T cells from PBMCs. Receptor source: a human donor in good health (CMV status not recorded). Some clones in this sample may be carry-over from other donors' samples.

This clonotype was counted between two and nine times. The V gene is TRBV28, the J gene TRBJ2-1, with D maybe TRBD2 (5 bases). Germline V CDR1 and CDR2: MDHEN, SYDVKM. The CDR3 spans 15 residues. Deletions cut 4 bases from V and 3 bases from J, with 13 bases between. CDR3 coding DNA: TGTGCCAGCAGTTACGGGGTCTATGACTACAATGAGCAGTTCTTC. As protein: CASSYGVYDYNEQFF.

This clonotype has ten or more counts. The chain couples TRBV28 to TRBJ1-2; D perhaps matches TRBD1 (6 bases). Germline CDR1 is MDHEN and CDR2 is SYDVKM. The CDR3 is made up of 13 amino acids. The V end was cut by 8 bases, the J end by 4 bases, with 14 bases between. The CDR3 nucleotides read TGTGCCAGCGCGGACAGCCCGGGCTATGGCTACACCTTC. It codes for CASADSPGYGYTF.

J is TRBJ2-5 and V is TRBV7-3; 7 bases match TRBD2. The trim removed 1 base at V and 5 bases at J, leaving 13 bases unmatched. This CDR3 spans 17 amino acids. Germline V lookup: CDR1 SGHTA, CDR2 FQGTGA. The CDR3 DNA reads as TGTGCCAGCAGCTTAAGGGGGGAGCGGGGCCCAGGGGAGACCCAGTACTTC. Translated, it gives CASSLRGERGPGETQYF.

This clonotype was recorded once. This chain connects TRBV29-1 to TRBJ1-2, with 10 bases fitting TRBD1. J was trimmed by 5 bases and V by 3 bases; bases with no gene match: 3. The length of the CDR3 is 13 residues. Germline V lookup: CDR1 SQVTM, CDR2 ANQGSEA. The CDR3 sequence is CSVEGTGAYGYTF. CDR3 in DNA: TGCAGCGTTGAGGGGACAGGGGCTTATGGCTACACCTTC. Variable domain in full (rest from reference TRBV29-1 and TRBJ1-2): SAVISQKPSRDICQRGTSLTIQCQVDSQVTMMFWYRQQPGQSLTLIATANQGSEATYESGFVIDKFPISRPNLTFSTLTVSNMSPEDSSIYLCSVEGTGAYGYTFGSGTRLTVV.

The gene calls are TRBV24-1 and TRBJ2-1; 8 bases are shared with TRBD2. The CDR3 has 15 amino acids. The V segment lost 7 bases and the J segment 5 bases; nucleotides outside the gene matches: 9. Germline CDR1 is KGHDR and CDR2 is SFDVKD. This CDR3 reads CATSAPGGENNEQFF. Written as DNA, the CDR3 is TGTGCCACCAGCGCACCGGGGGGGGAGAACAATGAGCAGTTCTTC.

The rearrangement joins TRBV2 to TRBJ2-2; D might be TRBD1 (6 bases). CDR3 size: 16 residues. V lost 5 bases, J lost 1 base, and 14 bases lay in between. Per the germline V gene, CDR1 is SNHLY and CDR2 is FYNNEI. The CDR3 loop is CASSTGRHMNTGELFF. CDR3 DNA sequence: TGTGCCAGCAGTACAGGGCGACACATGAACACCGGGGAGCTGTTTTTT.

This clonotype was seen more than once but under ten times. V is TRBV7-9 and J is TRBJ1-1; a weak D match, TRBD1 (5 bases). CDR1 and CDR2 (germline): SEHNR, FQNEAQ (reference sequence). The CDR3 loop spans 14 amino acids. Trimming cost V 1 base and J 5 bases, with 11 bases left between them. The CDR3: CASSLGGEGTEAFF. CDR3 nucleotides: TGTGCCAGCAGCTTAGGAGGTGAGGGGACTGAAGCTTTCTTT.

This clonotype has at least ten counts. The rearrangement uses TRBV6-5 and TRBJ1-2; TRBD1 might be the D (5 bases). The CDR3 covers 16 residues. Between the trimmed V and J ends, which lost 0 bases and 3 bases, there was a span of 14 bases. Germline values: CDR1 MNHEY, CDR2 SVGAGI. The DNA for the CDR3 is TGTGCCAGCAGTTACTCGGTCTGGGGGGGGGACTATGGCTACACCTTC. It translates to CASSYSVWGGDYGYTF.

This sequence joins TRBV11-2 and TRBJ1-4; D may be TRBD1 (5 bases). Trimming removed 3 bases at V and 7 bases at J, with 15 bases between. This CDR3 region has 15 residues. The germline V gene encodes CDR1 SGHAT and CDR2 FQNNGV. CDR3 DNA sequence: TGTGCCAGCAGCTTTTACCGGGACCTAGGTGAAAAACTGTTTTTT. The encoded protein is CASSFYRDLGEKLFF.

The chain uses TRBV20-1 and TRBJ2-3; D tentatively reads TRBD1 or TRBD2 (5 bases each). Germline loops: CDR1 DFQATT, CDR2 SNEGSKA (reference sequence). The CDR3 has 15 residues. Trimming removed 0 bases from V and 6 bases from J, with 16 bases in between. The CDR3 spells CSARDFVGDVDTQYF. Here the CDR3 DNA reads TGCAGTGCTAGAGATTTCGTGGGGGACGTGGATACGCAGTATTTT.

The chain uses TRBV29-1 and TRBJ1-2, with TRBD1 matching over 11 bases. CDR3 size: 15 residues. The germline V gene encodes CDR1 SQVTM and CDR2 ANQGSEA. CDR3 DNA sequence: TGCTCCTGTTACCCGGGACAGGGGGAACCTTATGGCTACACCTTC. This codes for CSCYPGQGEPYGYTF.

This clonotype was observed many times. The chain has TRBV7-8 and TRBJ1-1; D call uncertain. CDR1 and CDR2 (germline): SGHVS, FQNEAQ. The CDR3 is 14 residues long. Deletions cut 6 bases from V and 5 bases from J, with 16 bases between. The CDR3 protein is CASSYIPSGTEAFF. CDR3 sequence (DNA): TGTGCCAGCAGTTACATACCCTCGGGGACTGAAGCTTTCTTT.

In this sample, this clonotype turned up many times. The DNA for the CDR3 is TGTGCCAGCAGCTTACCTGGACTAGCATCATATTCCTACAATGAGCAGTTCTTC. This codes for CASSLPGLASYSYNEQFF. This chain joins TRBV11-1 and TRBJ2-1; 8 nucleotides agree with TRBD2. Germline V gene sequence: CDR1 SGHAT, CDR2 FQDESV (reference sequence). V trimming: 2 bases; J trimming: 1 base; junction bases outside the gene matches: 10. This CDR3 is 18 amino acids long.

This clonotype was counted at least ten times. The rearrangement uses TRBV7-2 and TRBJ1-2, with TRBD1 matching 7 bases. This CDR3 is 14 amino acids long. The junction had 9 bases not matched to a gene; V was cut back by 5 bases and J by 6 bases. From germline, CDR1 is SGHTA and CDR2 FQGNSA. The CDR3 sequence: CASSASGTADGYTF. Written as DNA, the CDR3 is TGTGCCAGCAGCGCATCCGGGACAGCCGATGGCTACACCTTC.

Concerning this clonotype: This may arise from a read error, as a much more abundant clone is one base away. This chain joins TRBV20-1 and TRBJ1-1; D remains unclear. CDR3 size: 14 residues. Per the germline V gene, CDR1 is DFQATT and CDR2 is SNEGSKA (reference sequence). The CDR3 DNA is TGCAGTGCTAGAGATCCATCACTGAACACTGAAGCTCTCTTT. This gives the protein CSARDPSLNTEALF.

The V and J genes are TRBV7-9 and TRBJ2-7; 9 bases align to TRBD1. This CDR3 is 16 amino acids long. The V gene end was trimmed by 4 bases and the J gene end by 2 bases; junction bases not matched to a gene: 9. The germline V gene encodes CDR1 SEHNR and CDR2 FQNEAQ (reference sequence). CDR3: CASSSSGQGSTYEQYV. CDR3 bases: TGTGCCAGCAGCTCCTCGGGACAGGGTAGCACCTACGAGCAGTACGTC.

This clonotype was counted a few times. This chain joins TRBV7-9 and TRBJ2-7; D call uncertain. Per the germline V gene, CDR1 is SEHNR and CDR2 is FQNEAQ (reference sequence). The CDR3 totals 14 residues. Trimming took off 5 bases at V and 1 base at J, with 12 bases between the two ends. CDR3 sequence reads: CASSPPARSYEQYV. The CDR3 DNA sequence: TGTGCCAGCAGCCCCCCGGCACGTTCCTACGAGCAGTACGTC.

The chain links TRBV6-1 to TRBJ2-3; D unclear. The DNA end favors TRBJ1-5, so the J call may be wrong. The germline gives CDR1 MNHNS, CDR2 SASEGT. CDR3 length equals 14 residues. CDR3 loop: CASVGLSSTDTQHF. The CDR3 bases are TGTGCCAGCGTTGGGCTGTCTAGCACAGATACGCAGCATTTT.

Here the CDR3 reads CASSFAETGGYYGYTF. In nucleotides, the CDR3 is TGTGCCAGCAGTTTCGCCGAGACAGGGGGCTACTATGGCTACACCTTC. The chain employs TRBV27 and TRBJ1-2; TRBD1 matches at 10 bases. J was trimmed by 3 bases and V by 3 bases; bases with no gene match: 7. The germline gives CDR1 MNHEY, CDR2 SMNVEV (reference sequence). There are 16 residues in the CDR3.

The rearrangement uses TRBV10-2 and TRBJ2-2; TRBD2 matches at 15 bases. Trimming removed 5 bases from V and 9 bases from J; junction bases left unmatched: 7. The CDR3 is made up of 16 amino acids. Germline CDR1 and CDR2: WSHSY and SAAADI. CDR3 sequence (DNA): TGCGCCAGCAGTTTCCCCGGGACTAGCGGGGGGCGGGAGCTGTTTTTT. It translates to CASSFPGTSGGRELFF.